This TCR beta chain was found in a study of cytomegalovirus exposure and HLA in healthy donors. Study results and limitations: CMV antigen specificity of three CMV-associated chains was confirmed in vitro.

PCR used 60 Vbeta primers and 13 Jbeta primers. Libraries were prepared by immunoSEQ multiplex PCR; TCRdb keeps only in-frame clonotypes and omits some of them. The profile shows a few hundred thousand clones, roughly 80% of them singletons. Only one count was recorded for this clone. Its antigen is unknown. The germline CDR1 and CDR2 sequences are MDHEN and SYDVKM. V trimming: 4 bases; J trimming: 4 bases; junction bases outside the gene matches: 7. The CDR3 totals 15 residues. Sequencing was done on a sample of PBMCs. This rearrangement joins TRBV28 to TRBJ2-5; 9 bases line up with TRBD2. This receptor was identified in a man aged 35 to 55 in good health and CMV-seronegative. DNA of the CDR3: TGTGCCAGCAGTTCGACTAGCGGCTACTTAGAGACCCAGTACTTC. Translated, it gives CASSSTSGYLETQYF.